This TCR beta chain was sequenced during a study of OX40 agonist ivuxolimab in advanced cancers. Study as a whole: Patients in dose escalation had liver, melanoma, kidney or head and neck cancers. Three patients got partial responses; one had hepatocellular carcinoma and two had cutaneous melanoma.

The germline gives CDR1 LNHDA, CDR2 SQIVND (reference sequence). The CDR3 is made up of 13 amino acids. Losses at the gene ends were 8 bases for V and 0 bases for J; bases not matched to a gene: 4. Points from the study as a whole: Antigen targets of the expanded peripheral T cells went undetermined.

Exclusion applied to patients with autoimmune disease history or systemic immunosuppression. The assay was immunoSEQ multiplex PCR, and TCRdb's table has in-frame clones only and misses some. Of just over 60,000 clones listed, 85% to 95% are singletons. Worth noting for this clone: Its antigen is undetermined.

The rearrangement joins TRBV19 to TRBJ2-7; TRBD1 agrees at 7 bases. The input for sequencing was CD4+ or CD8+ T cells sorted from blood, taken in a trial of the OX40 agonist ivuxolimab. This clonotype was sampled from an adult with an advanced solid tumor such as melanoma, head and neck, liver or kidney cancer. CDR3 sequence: CASEGDSSYEQYF. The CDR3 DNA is TGTGCCAGTGAGGGGGACAGCTCCTACGAGCAGTACTTC.